This record concerns one TCR beta chain sequence. Its antigen is not identified. This sample stems from a study of regulatory T cells in long-lasting Graves disease. About the study: Persistent cases were those of Graves' disease that involved over 5 years of antithyroid drugs with positive TSH receptor antibodies.

The authors built TCR beta libraries using iRepertoire HTBI primers and Arm-PCR of CDR3 regions. Per the original methods: The study identified roughly 59 TRBV and 13 to 15 TRBJ segments across samples. Each CDR3 protein gets one entry after TCRdb re-called the multiplex PCR reads with MiXCR. The V and J calls were not made by the authors but by TCRdb's processing. This table has 450,000 or so distinct CDR3 sequences, roughly 20% appearing once. CDR3 size: 12 residues. V lost 3 bases and J 7 bases, leaving 9 bases between the germline ends. Germline CDR1 is SQVTM and CDR2 is ANQGSEA. Notes on the study in general: Only a small sample size was used, which may have cut accuracy. Investigators studied peripheral blood only, not thyroid tissue.

Time point indicated: persistent/refractory GD, antithyroid drugs over 5 years with positive TRAb. The TCR library used RNA extracted from PBMCs. Sequenced here: peripheral blood mononuclear cells (PBMCs), sampled when the disease was refractory, from a patient treated with antithyroid drugs. The V and J genes are TRBV29-1 and TRBJ2-2; D unresolved. This sequence originates from a female donor with Graves disease. CDR3 in amino acids: CSVDLGNGELFF. The DNA for the CDR3 is TGCAGCGTTGATCTTGGGAACGGGGAGCTGTTTTTT.